Listed below are T cell receptor beta chains from one sample, sequenced in a study of blood T cell repertoires in COVID-19. Sequencing was performed with immunoSEQ multiplex PCR; in TCRdb, only in-frame clones are kept and a portion is missing. The sample has 49,000 or so clones, around 90% seen once. Sequenced: peripheral blood. The receptors were gathered from a man aged 50 to 59 with active COVID-19. Each CDR3 is given with its conserved first and last residue. A D gene is named only where the DNA matches it firmly. Clone size, where shown, is once, few, many, or a class for clones that have expanded.

J,D,V,size,DNA,CDR3
TRBJ2-7,NA,TRBV18,few,TGTGCCAGCTCCCTGGCTGGGAGCCTCTACGAGCAGTACTTC,CASSLAGSLYEQYF
TRBJ2-2,TRBD2,TRBV18,NA,TGTGCCAGCTCACAAAGCGGGGCGAACACCGGGGAGCTGTTTTTT,CASSQSGANTGELFF
TRBJ2-1,NA,TRBV5-5,few,TGTGCCAGCAGCGTTTATTTGACCGGGAATGAGCAGTTCTTC,CASSVYLTGNEQFF
TRBJ2-3,NA,TRBV30,NA,TGTGCCTGGAGTCGTACCGGGGCAGATACGCAGTATTTT,CAWSRTGADTQYF
TRBJ2-2,TRBD2,TRBV6-5,NA,TGTGCCAGCAGTTTCCAGCCGGGACTAGCGTTTGCGGAGCTGTTTTTT,CASSFQPGLAFAELFF
TRBJ1-4,TRBD1,TRBV6-6,NA,TGTGCCGGCAGGGGACAGGAGGAAAAACTGTTTTTT,CAGRGQEEKLFF
TRBJ1-5,NA,TRBV5-1,NA,TGCGCCAGCAGCCCTGGGGGGGCTGGACAGCCCCAGCATTTT,CASSPGGAGQPQHF
TRBJ2-3,NA,TRBV20-1,NA,TGCAGCAGGCCGGGCACAGATACGCAGTATTTT,CSRPGTDTQYF
TRBJ2-1,TRBD1,TRBV6-6,NA,TGTGCCAGCAGTTACTCGACAGGGAAGATAAATGAGCAGTTCTTC,CASSYSTGKINEQFF
TRBJ2-1,TRBD2,TRBV29-1,NA,TGCAGCGTTGAAGATCGGGGGGGTCAGTACAATGAGCAGTTCTTC,CSVEDRGGQYNEQFF
TRBJ2-1,TRBD2,TRBV6-2/TRBV6-3,few,TGTGCCAGCAGTTACTCGATGCAATCCCTAGCGGGAAGAACCTACAATGAGCAGTTCTTC,CASSYSMQSLAGRTYNEQFF
TRBJ1-6,NA,TRBV7-2,NA,TGTGCCAGCAGCTTAAGCCCCGAATCACCCCTCCACTTT,CASSLSPESPLHF
TRBJ1-1,TRBD1,TRBV5-1,NA,TGCGCCAGCAGCTTACAGGGGGCATGGACTGAAGCTTTCTTT,CASSLQGAWTEAFF
TRBJ2-3,NA,TRBV7-9,NA,TGTGCCAGCAGCTTAGCGTTGGTAGCGGCGGATACGCAGTATTTT,CASSLALVAADTQYF
TRBJ2-3,NA,TRBV7-6,NA,TGTGCCAGCAGCTTAGTTGGCGGTTCAGGCACAGATACGCAGTATTTT,CASSLVGGSGTDTQYF
TRBJ1-3,NA,TRBV19,NA,TGTGCCAGTAGCACGAGGAACACCATATATTTT,CASSTRNTIYF
TRBJ1-2,NA,TRBV12-3/TRBV12-4,NA,TGTGCCAGCGCCCTCGGGGGTCGTGGCTACACCTTC,CASALGGRGYTF
TRBJ1-3,NA,TRBV7-9,NA,TGTGCCAGCAGCTTAACTGGGGGGGTCACCCTTGAAAGAAACACCATATATTTT,CASSLTGGVTLERNTIYF
TRBJ1-1,NA,TRBV30,NA,TGTGCCTGGCGGGGGATGACTGAAGCTTTCTTT,CAWRGMTEAFF
TRBJ1-4,NA,TRBV4-1,NA,TGCGCCAGCAGCCGACTACCGAACCCTAATGAAAAACTGTTTTTT,CASSRLPNPNEKLFF
TRBJ2-2,NA,TRBV7-9,NA,TGTGCCAGCGTCTTATCCGCGATCGGGGAGCTGTTTTTT,CASVLSAIGELFF
TRBJ1-2,TRBD1,TRBV6-5,few,TGTGCCAGCATTCGCGGACAGGGGGGTGGCTACACCTTC,CASIRGQGGGYTF
TRBJ2-3,NA,TRBV7-9,NA,TGTGCCAGCAGCTCCACTAGTTCTTACACAGATACGCAGTATTTT,CASSSTSSYTDTQYF
TRBJ2-2,TRBD1,TRBV9,NA,TGTGCCAGCAGCGTAAACCCAGGGGGCTCCGGGGAGCTGTTTTTT,CASSVNPGGSGELFF
TRBJ2-7,NA,TRBV11-2,NA,TGTGCCAGCAGCCCAATTCGACAGGCCCGGGGCGAGCAGTACTTC,CASSPIRQARGEQYF
TRBJ1-4,NA,TRBV24-1,NA,TGTGCCACCAGTGAAAAGCCTTGGGAAAAACTGTTTTTT,CATSEKPWEKLFF
TRBJ2-1,TRBD1,TRBV7-2,NA,TGTGCCAGCAGCGAGGGGGCAAAGCGAGCCAATGAGCAGTTCTTC,CASSEGAKRANEQFF
TRBJ2-2,TRBD2,TRBV7-9,NA,TGTGCCAGCAGCTTATTAGCGGGAGATACCGGGGAGCTGTTTTTT,CASSLLAGDTGELFF
TRBJ2-7,TRBD2,TRBV6-1,NA,TGTGCCAGCAGTGTGGTTGGGACTAGCGGGCACCGCTCCTACGAGCAGTACTTC,CASSVVGTSGHRSYEQYF
TRBJ2-1,TRBD2,TRBV3-1/TRBV3-2,NA,TGTGCCAGCAGCCCCGGGGGGATTGAGCAGTTCTTC,CASSPGGIEQFF
TRBJ2-7,NA,TRBV21-1,NA,TGTGCCAGCAGCAAAGCACAGGGGCTGGAGCAGTACTTC,CASSKAQGLEQYF
TRBJ2-1,TRBD1,TRBV12-3/TRBV12-4,NA,TGTGCCAGCACCGGACAGGTGTTACATGAGCAGTTCTTC,CASTGQVLHEQFF
TRBJ1-1,TRBD1,TRBV27,NA,TGTGCCAGCAGTATTGACAGGGGGCGTAATGAAGCTTTCTTT,CASSIDRGRNEAFF
TRBJ1-2,NA,TRBV29-1,few,TGCAGCGGCCTTTGGGGGGGCTATGGCTACACCTTC,CSGLWGGYGYTF
TRBJ2-3,NA,TRBV14,NA,TGTGCCAGCAGCCCCTCCACAGATACGCAGTATTTT,CASSPSTDTQYF
TRBJ2-3,NA,TRBV20-1,NA,TGCAGTGCCCAAGCGGCGCAGTATTTT,CSAQAAQYF
TRBJ2-1,NA,TRBV6-5,NA,TGTGCCAGCAGTTCATGGGGGACACACAATGAGCAGTTCTTC,CASSSWGTHNEQFF
TRBJ1-6,NA,TRBV12-3/TRBV12-4,NA,TGTGCCAGCAGTTTCCCGAATTCACCCCTCCACTTT,CASSFPNSPLHF
TRBJ1-4,NA,TRBV5-4,few,TGTGCCAGCAGCCGACAAGAGGGAGGGGATGAAAAACTGTTTTTT,CASSRQEGGDEKLFF
TRBJ2-1,TRBD1,TRBV30,NA,TGTGCCTGGAGTGCCCGACAGGGGAAGTTCTTC,CAWSARQGKFF